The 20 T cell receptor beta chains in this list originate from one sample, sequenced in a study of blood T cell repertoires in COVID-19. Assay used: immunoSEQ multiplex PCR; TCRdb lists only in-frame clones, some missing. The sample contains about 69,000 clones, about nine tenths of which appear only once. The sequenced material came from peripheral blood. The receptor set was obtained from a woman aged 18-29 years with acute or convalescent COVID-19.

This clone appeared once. The CDR3 DNA is TGTGCCAGCAGCTTAGCTAGACAGGGGTCGAACACCGGGGAGCTGTTTTTT. Amino acid sequence: CASSLARQGSNTGELFF. This chain connects TRBV7-9 to TRBJ2-2; 8 bases map to TRBD1. The germline V gene encodes CDR1 SEHNR and CDR2 FQNEAQ (reference sequence). The CDR3 spans 17 residues. The junction had 3 bases not matched to a gene; V was cut back by 0 bases and J by 0 bases.

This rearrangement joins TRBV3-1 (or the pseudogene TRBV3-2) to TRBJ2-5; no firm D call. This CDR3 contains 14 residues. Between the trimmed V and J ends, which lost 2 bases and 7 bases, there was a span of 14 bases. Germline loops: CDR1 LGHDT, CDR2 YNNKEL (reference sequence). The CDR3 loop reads CASSQKTRVGTQYF. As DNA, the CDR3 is TGTGCCAGCAGCCAAAAGACTCGGGTGGGGACCCAGTACTTC.

CDR3 sequence: CASSEGGLGTGELFF. The CDR3, as DNA: TGCGCCAGCAGTGAGGGGGGGTTGGGCACCGGGGAGCTGTTTTTT. The chain has TRBV10-2 and TRBJ2-2, with D maybe TRBD2 (6 bases). Trimming left V 2 bases short and J 4 bases short, with 11 bases between. The CDR3 runs 15 residues. CDR1 is WSHSY, CDR2 SAAADI, per germline.

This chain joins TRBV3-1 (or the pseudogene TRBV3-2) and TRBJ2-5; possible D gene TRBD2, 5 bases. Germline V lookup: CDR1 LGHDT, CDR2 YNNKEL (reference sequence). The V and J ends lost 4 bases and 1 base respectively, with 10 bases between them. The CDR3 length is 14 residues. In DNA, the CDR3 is TGTGCCAGCAGCCGCGACTACTCCCAAGAGACCCAGTACTTC. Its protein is CASSRDYSQETQYF.

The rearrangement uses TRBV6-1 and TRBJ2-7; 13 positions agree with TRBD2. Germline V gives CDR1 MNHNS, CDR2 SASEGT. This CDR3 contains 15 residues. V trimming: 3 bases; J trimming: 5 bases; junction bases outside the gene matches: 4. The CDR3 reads CASSETSGGPHEQYF. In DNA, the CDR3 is TGTGCCAGCAGTGAGACTAGCGGGGGGCCCCACGAGCAGTACTTC.

CDR3 nucleotide sequence: TGTGCCAGCGGAAGAACAGGGTTTAACACTGAAGCTTTCTTT. It codes for CASGRTGFNTEAFF. This chain connects TRBV2 to TRBJ1-1, with TRBD1 as a possible D gene (6 bases). The germline V gene has CDR1 SNHLY and CDR2 FYNNEI. The CDR3 covers 14 residues. The V end was cut by 8 bases, the J end by 2 bases, with 15 bases between.

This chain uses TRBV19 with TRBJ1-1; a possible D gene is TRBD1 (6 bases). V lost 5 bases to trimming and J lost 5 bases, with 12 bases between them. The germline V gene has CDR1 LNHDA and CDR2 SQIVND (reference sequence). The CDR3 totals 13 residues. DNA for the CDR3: TGTGCCAGTAGTTTCGGGGGGCGGACTGAAGCTTTCTTT. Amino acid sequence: CASSFGGRTEAFF. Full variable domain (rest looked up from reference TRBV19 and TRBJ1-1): DGGITQSPKYLFRKEGQNVTLSCEQNLNHDAMYWYRQDPGQGLRLIYYSQIVNDFQKGDIAEGYSVSREKKESFPLTVTSAQKNPTAFYLCASSFGGRTEAFFGQGTRLTVV.

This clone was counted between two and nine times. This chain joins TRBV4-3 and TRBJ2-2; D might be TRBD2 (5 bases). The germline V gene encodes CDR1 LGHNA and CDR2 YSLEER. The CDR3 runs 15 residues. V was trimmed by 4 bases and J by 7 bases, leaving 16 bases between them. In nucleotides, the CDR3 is TGCGCCAGCAGCCTCGGGGTTGGGTTCGGCGGGGAGCTGTTTTTT. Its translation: CASSLGVGFGGELFF.

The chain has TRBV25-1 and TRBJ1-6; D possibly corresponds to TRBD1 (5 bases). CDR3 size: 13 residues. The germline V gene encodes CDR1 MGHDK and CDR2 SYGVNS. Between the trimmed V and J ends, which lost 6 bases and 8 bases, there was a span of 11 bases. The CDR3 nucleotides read TGTGCCAGCAGGCGGGGGACGGATTCACCCCTCCACTTT. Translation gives CASRRGTDSPLHF.

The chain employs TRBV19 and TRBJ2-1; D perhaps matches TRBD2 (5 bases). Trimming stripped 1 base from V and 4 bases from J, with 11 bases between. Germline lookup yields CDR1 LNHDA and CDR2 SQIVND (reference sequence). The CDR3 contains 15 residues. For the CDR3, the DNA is TGTGCCAGTAGTATAGCGGGGTTGACGTACAATGAGCAGTTCTTC. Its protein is CASSIAGLTYNEQFF.

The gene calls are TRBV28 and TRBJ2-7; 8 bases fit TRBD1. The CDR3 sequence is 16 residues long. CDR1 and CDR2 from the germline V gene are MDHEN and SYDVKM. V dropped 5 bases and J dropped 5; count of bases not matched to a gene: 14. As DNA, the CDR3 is TGTGCCAGCAGTCACAAAATCGGACAGGGTGGTCACGAGCAGTACTTC. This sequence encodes CASSHKIGQGGHEQYF.

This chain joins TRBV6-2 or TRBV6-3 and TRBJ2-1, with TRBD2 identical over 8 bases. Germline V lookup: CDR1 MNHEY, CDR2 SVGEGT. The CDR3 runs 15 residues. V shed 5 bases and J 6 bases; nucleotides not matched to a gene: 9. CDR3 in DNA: TGTGCCAGCAGTCCGTCTGAGCGGGAGACCAATGAGCAGTTCTTC. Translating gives CASSPSERETNEQFF.

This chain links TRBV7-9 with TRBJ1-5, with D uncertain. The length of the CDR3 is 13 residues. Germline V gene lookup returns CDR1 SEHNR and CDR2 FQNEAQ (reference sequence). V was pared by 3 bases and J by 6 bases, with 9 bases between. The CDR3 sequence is CASSFEGSQPQHF. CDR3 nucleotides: TGTGCCAGCAGCTTCGAGGGATCTCAGCCCCAGCATTTT.

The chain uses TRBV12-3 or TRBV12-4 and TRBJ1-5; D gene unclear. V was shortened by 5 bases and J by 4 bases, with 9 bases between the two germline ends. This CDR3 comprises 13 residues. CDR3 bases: TGTGCCAGCAGTCTCACTCATAATCAGCCCCAGCATTTT. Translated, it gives CASSLTHNQPQHF.

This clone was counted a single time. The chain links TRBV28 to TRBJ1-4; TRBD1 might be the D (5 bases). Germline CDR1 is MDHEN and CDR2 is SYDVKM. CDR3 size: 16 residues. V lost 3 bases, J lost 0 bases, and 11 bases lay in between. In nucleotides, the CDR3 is TGTGCCAGCAGTTTGCGGGGCACTTCAACTAATGAAAAACTGTTTTTT. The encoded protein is CASSLRGTSTNEKLFF.

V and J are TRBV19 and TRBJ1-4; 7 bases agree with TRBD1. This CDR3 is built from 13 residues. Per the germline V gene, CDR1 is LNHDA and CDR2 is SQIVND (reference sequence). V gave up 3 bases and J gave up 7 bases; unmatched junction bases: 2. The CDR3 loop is CASSMRGLEKLFF. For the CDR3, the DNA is TGTGCCAGTAGTATGAGGGGGCTTGAAAAACTGTTTTTT.

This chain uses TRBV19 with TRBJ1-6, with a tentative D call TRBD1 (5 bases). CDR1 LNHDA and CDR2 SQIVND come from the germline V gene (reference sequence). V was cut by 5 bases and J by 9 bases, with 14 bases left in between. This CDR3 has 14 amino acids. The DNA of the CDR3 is TGTGCCAGTAGTTCGAGGGACTTTGGTTCACCCCTCCACTTT. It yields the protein CASSSRDFGSPLHF.

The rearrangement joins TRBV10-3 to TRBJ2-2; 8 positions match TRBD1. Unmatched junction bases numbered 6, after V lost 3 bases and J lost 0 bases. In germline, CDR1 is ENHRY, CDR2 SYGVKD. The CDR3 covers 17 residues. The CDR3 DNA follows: TGTGCCATCAGTGAAGGGCCGGACAGGGCGAACACCGGGGAGCTGTTTTTT. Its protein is CAISEGPDRANTGELFF.

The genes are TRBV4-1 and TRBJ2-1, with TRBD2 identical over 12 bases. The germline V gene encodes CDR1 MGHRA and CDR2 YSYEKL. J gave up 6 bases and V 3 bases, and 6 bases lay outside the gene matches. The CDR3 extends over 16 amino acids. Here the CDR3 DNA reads TGCGCCAGCAGCCATTCCGCTAGCGGGGGGGCCAATGAGCAGTTCTTC. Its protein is CASSHSASGGANEQFF.

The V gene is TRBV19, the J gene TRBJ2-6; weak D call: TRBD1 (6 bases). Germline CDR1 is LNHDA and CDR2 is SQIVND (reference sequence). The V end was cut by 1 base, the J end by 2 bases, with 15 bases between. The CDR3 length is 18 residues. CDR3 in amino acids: CASSIGTAALAGANVLTF. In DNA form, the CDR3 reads TGTGCCAGTAGTATAGGGACAGCAGCTCTGGCTGGGGCCAACGTCCTGACTTTC.